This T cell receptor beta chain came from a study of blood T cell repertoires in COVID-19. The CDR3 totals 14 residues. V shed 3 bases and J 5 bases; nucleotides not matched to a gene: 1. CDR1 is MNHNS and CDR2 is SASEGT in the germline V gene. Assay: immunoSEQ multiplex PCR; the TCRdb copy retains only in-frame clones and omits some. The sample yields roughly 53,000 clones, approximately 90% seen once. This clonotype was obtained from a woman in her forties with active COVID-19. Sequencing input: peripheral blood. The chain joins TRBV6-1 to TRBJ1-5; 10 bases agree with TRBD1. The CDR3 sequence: CASSETGGYQPQHF. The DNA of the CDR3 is TGTGCCAGCAGTGAGACAGGGGGCTATCAGCCCCAGCATTTT.